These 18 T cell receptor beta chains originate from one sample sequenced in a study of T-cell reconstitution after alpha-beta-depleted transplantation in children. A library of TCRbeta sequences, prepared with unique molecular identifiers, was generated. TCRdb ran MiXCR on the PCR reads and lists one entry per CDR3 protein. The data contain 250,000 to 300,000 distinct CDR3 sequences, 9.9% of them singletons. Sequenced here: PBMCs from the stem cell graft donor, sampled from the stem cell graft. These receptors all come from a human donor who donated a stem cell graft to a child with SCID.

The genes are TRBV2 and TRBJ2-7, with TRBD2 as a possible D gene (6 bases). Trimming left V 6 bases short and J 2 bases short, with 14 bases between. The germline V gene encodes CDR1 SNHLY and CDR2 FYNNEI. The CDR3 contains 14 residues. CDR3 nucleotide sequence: TGTGCCAGCAGCCTTGGACTATTTCCCTACGAGCAGTACTTC. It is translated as CASSLGLFPYEQYF.

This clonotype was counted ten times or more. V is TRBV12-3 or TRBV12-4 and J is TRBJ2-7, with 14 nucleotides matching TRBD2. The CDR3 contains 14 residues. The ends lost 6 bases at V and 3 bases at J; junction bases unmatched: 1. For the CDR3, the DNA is TGTGCCAGCAGAGGACTAGCGGGGGGCTACGAGCAGTACTTC. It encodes CASRGLAGGYEQYF.

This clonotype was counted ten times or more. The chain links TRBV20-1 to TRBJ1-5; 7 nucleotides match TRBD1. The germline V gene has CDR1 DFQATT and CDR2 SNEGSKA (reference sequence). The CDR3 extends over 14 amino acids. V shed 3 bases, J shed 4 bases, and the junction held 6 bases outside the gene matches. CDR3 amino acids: CSASPGTVNQPQHF. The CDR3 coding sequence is TGCAGTGCTAGTCCCGGGACAGTTAATCAGCCCCAGCATTTT.

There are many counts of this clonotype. The CDR3 here is CASNQGGQKNEQFF. CDR3 nucleotides: TGTGCCAGCAACCAAGGGGGTCAGAAGAATGAGCAGTTCTTC. The rearrangement joins TRBV6-5 to TRBJ2-1; D perhaps matches TRBD1 (6 bases). The germline V gene has CDR1 MNHEY and CDR2 SVGAGI. This CDR3 is built from 14 residues. V gave up 7 bases and J gave up 7 bases, with 17 bases separating them.

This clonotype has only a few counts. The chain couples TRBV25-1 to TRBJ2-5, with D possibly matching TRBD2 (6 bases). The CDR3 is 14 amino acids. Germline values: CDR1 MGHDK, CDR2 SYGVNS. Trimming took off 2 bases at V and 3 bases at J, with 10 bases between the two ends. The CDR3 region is CASSETWGEETQYF. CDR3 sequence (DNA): TGTGCCAGCAGTGAAACCTGGGGGGAAGAGACCCAGTACTTC.

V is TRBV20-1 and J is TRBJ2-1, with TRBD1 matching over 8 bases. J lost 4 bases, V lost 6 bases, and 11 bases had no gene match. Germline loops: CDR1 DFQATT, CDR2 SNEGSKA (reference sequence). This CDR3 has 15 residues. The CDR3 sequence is CSADTGTGQYNEQFF. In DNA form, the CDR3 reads TGCAGTGCCGATACCGGGACAGGCCAATACAATGAGCAGTTCTTC.

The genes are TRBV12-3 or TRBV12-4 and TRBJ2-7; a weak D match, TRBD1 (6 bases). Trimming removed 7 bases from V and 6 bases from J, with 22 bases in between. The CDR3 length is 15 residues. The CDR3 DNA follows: TGTGCCAGCACCCCGAATTCGGGACACCGCCCCGAGCAGTACTTC. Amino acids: CASTPNSGHRPEQYF.

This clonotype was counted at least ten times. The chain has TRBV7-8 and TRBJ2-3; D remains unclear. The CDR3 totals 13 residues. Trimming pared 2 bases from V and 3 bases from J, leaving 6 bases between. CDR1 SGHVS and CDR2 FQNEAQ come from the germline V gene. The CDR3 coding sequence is TGTGCCAGCAGCTTAAAGGGAACAGATACGCAGTATTTT. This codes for CASSLKGTDTQYF.

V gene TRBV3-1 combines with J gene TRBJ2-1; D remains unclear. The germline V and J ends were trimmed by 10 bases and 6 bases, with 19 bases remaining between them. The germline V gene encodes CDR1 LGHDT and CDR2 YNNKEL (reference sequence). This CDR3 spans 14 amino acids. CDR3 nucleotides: TGTGCCACCTGCTTCAGTGTTTTTGGCAATGAGCAGTTCTTC. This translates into CATCFSVFGNEQFF.

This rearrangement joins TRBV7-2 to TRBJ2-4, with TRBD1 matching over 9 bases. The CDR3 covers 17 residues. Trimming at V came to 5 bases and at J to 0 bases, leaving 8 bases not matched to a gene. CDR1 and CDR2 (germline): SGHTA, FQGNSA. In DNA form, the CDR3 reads TGTGCCAGCAGCACAGGGACAGGGAGGGGAGCCAAAAACATTCAGTACTTC. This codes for CASSTGTGRGAKNIQYF.

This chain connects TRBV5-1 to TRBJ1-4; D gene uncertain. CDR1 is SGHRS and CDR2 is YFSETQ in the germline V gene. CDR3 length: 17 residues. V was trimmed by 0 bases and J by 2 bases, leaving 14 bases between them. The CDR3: CASSLEVPPSTNEKLFF. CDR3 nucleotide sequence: TGCGCCAGCAGCTTGGAGGTCCCGCCATCGACTAATGAAAAACTGTTTTTT. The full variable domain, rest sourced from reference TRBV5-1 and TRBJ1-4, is KAGVTQTPRYLIKTRGQQVTLSCSPISGHRSVSWYQQTPGQGLQFLFEYFSETQRNKGNFPGRFSGRQFSNSRSEMNVSTLELGDSALYLCASSLEVPPSTNEKLFFGSGTQLSVL.

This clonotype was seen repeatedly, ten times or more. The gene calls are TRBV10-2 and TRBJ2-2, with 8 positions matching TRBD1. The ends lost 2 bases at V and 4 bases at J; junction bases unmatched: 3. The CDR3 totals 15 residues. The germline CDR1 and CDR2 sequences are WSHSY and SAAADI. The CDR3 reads CASSEARGLTGELFF. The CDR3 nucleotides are TGCGCCAGCAGTGAGGCCAGGGGGCTCACCGGGGAGCTGTTTTTT.

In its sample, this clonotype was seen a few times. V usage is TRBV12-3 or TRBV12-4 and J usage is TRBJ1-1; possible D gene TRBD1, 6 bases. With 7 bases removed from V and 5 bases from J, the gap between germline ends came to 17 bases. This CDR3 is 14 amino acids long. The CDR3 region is CASTLGGGKTEAFF. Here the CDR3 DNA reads TGTGCCAGCACCTTAGGGGGAGGTAAAACTGAAGCTTTCTTT.

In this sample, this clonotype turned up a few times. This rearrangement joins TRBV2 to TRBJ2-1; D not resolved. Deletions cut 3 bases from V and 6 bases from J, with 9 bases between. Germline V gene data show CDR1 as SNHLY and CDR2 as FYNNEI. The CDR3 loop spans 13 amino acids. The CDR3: CASSDVDPNEQFF. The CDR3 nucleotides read TGTGCCAGCAGTGATGTGGATCCCAATGAGCAGTTCTTC. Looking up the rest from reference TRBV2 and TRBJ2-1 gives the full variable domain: EPEVTQTPSHQVTQMGQEVILRCVPISNHLYFYWYRQILGQKVEFLVSFYNNEISEKSEIFDDQFSVERPDGSNFTLKIRSTKLEDSAMYFCASSDVDPNEQFFGPGTRLTVL.

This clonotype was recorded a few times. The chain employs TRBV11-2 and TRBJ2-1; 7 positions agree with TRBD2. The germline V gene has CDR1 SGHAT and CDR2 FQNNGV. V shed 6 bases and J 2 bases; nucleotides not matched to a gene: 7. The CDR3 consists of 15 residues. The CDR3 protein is CASSPGGSTYNEQFF. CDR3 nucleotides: TGTGCCAGCAGTCCCGGGGGGTCAACCTACAATGAGCAGTTCTTC.

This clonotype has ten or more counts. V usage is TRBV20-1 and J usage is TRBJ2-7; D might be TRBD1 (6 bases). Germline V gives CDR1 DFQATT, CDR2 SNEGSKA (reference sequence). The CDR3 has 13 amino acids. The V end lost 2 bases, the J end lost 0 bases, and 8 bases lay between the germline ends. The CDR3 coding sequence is TGCAGTGCTAGAAGGGGGTCCTCCTACGAGCAGTACTTC. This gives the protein CSARRGSSYEQYF.

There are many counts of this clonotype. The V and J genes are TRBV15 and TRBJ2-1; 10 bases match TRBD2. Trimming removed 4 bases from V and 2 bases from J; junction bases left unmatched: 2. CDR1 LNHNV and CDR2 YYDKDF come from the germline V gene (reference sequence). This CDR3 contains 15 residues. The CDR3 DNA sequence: TGTGCCACCAGCAAGAGCGGGGGGGCCTACAATGAGCAGTTCTTC. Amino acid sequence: CATSKSGGAYNEQFF. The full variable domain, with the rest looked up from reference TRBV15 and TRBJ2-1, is DAMVIQNPRYQVTQFGKPVTLSCSQTLNHNVMYWYQQKSSQAPKLLFHYYDKDFNNEADTPDNFQSRRPNTSFCFLDIRSPGLGDTAMYLCATSKSGGAYNEQFFGPGTRLTVL.

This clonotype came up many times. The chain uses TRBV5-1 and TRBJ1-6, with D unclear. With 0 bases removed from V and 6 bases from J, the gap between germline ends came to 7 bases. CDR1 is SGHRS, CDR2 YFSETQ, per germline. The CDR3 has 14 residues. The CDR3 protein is CASSLDSRNSPLHF. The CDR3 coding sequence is TGCGCCAGCAGCTTGGACAGCCGTAATTCACCCCTCCACTTT.